These 6 T cell receptor beta chains originate from one sample sequenced in a study of cytomegalovirus exposure and HLA in healthy donors. With 60 Vbeta and 13 Jbeta primers, the PCR was carried out. Sequenced by immunoSEQ multiplex PCR; TCRdb stores in-frame clones only, minus some. The repertoire holds under 300,000 clones, 80% to 95% seen once, with approximately 1.5% in the top ten. The sequencing sample was made of PBMCs. These receptors all come from a girl aged 2 to 10 in good health and CMV-seronegative.

J is TRBJ1-1 and V is TRBV4-1, with D perhaps TRBD1 (5 bases). The germline V gene has CDR1 MGHRA and CDR2 YSYEKL. CDR3 length: 15 amino acids. Trimming took 1 base from V and 6 from J, leaving 15 bases between them. CDR3 in DNA: TGCGCCAGCAGCCAAGTGGGGGTTGGAGGGTCTGAAGCTTTCTTT. This translates into CASSQVGVGGSEAFF.

The rearrangement uses TRBV9 and TRBJ2-5; 13 nucleotides align to TRBD2. The CDR3 consists of 17 residues. Germline CDR1 reads SGDLS; CDR2 reads YYNGEE. The junction had 6 bases not matched to a gene; V was cut back by 0 bases and J by 4 bases. Here the CDR3 reads CASSVGTSGGALETQYF. CDR3 coding DNA: TGTGCCAGCAGCGTAGGCACTAGCGGGGGGGCCTTAGAGACCCAGTACTTC.

The sample holds a few counts of this clone. V is TRBV5-5 and J is TRBJ1-1; 7 nucleotides match TRBD1. This CDR3 has 14 amino acids. Germline trimming cut 3 bases from V and 6 bases from J; bases unmatched to any gene: 8. Germline CDR1 SGHKS, CDR2 YYEKEE (reference sequence). Here the CDR3 reads CASSSITGTAEAFF. CDR3 coding DNA: TGTGCCAGCAGCTCCATAACAGGGACAGCTGAAGCTTTCTTT.

A single count supports this clone. The rearrangement joins TRBV30 to TRBJ2-3; D call uncertain. With 4 bases removed from V and 7 bases from J, the gap between germline ends came to 9 bases. The germline CDR1 and CDR2 sequences are GTSNPN and SVGIG (reference sequence). The CDR3 has 11 residues. CDR3 sequence reads: CAWTSLYTQYF. CDR3 DNA: TGTGCCTGGACCTCCTTGTATACGCAGTATTTT.

The chain has TRBV19 and TRBJ2-2; D gene ambiguous. The germline CDR1 and CDR2 sequences are LNHDA and SQIVND (reference sequence). The CDR3 runs to 13 residues. With 4 bases removed from V and 6 bases from J, the gap between germline ends came to 9 bases. CDR3 nucleotide sequence: TGTGCCAGTAGTACAACTAACGCCGGGGAGCTGTTTTTT. It specifies CASSTTNAGELFF.

The chain is built from TRBV6-5 and TRBJ2-2, with a possible D match to TRBD2 (5 bases). The V gene lost 5 bases and the J gene lost 7 bases, with 11 bases spanning the gap. The CDR3 consists of 13 residues. Germline assignment: CDR1 MNHEY and CDR2 SVGAGI. CDR3 in amino acids: CASSELVLGELFF. DNA for the CDR3: TGTGCCAGCAGTGAACTAGTTCTCGGGGAGCTGTTTTTT.